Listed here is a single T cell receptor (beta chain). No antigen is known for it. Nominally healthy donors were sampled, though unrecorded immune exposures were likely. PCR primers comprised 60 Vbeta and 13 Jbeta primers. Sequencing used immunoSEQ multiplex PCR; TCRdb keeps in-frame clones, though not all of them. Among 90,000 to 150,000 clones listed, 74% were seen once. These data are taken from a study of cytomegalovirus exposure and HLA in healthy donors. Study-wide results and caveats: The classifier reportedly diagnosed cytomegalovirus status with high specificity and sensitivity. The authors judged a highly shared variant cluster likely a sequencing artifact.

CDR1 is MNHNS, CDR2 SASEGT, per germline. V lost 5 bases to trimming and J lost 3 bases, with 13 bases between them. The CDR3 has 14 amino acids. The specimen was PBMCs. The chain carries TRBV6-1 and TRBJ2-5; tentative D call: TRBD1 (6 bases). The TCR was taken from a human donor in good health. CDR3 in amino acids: CASSTPRQEETQYF. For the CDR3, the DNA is TGTGCCAGCAGTACCCCAAGACAGGAAGAGACCCAGTACTTC.